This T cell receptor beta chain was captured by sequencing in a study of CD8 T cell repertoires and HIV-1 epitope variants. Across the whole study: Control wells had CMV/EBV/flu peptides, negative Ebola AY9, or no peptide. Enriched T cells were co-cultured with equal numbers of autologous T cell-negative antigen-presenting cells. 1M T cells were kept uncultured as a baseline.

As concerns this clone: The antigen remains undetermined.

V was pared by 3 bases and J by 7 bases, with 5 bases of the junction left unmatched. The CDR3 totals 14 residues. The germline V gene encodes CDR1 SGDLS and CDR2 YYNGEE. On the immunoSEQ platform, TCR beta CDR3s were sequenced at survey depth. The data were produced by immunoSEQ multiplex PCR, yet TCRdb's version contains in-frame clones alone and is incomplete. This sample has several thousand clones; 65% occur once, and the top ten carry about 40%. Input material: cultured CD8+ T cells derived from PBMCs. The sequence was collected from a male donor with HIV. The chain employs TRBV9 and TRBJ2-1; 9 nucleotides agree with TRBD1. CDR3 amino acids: CASSATQGANEQFF. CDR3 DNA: TGTGCCAGCAGCGCCACACAGGGGGCAAATGAGCAGTTCTTC.